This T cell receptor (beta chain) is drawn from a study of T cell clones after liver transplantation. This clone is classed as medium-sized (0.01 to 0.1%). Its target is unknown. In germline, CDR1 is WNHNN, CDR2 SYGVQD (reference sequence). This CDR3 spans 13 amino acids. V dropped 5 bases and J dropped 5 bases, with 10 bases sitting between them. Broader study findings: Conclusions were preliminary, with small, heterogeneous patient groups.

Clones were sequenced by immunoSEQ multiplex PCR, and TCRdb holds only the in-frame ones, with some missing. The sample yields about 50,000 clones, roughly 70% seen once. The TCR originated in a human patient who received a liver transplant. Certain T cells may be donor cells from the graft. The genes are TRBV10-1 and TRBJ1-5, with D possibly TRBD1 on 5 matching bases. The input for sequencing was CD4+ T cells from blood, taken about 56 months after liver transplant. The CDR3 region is CASSPDKHQPQHF. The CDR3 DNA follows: TGCGCCAGCAGTCCGGACAAACATCAGCCCCAGCATTTT.